This TCR beta chain was obtained from a study of a mutant IDH1 vaccine in newly diagnosed glioma (dated by TCRdb to about 2021). Turning to the overall study: In the chemotherapy-containing groups, vaccination started alongside temozolomide cycles, whereas in patients who had radiotherapy alone it started 4-6 weeks after radiotherapy. The roughly 33 treated patients were around 60% male and 37.5% female, with a mean age of roughly 40 years. The week-35 safety follow-up took place at visit V12, and the week-47 end of study took place at visit V13. Before enrollment, patients had received standard therapy of radiotherapy alone, temozolomide alone, or radiochemotherapy with temozolomide; most received the combination. Peripheral blood samples were drawn at six visits, namely V03 (baseline), V05, V07, V10, V12 and V13. For exploratory analyses, longitudinal TCRB deep sequencing was carried out in more than 20 treated patients wherever samples were available.

In the paper's terms, the time point label means: week 47, end of study. Each vaccine dose was 300 ug of a 20-mer mutant IDH1 peptide in Montanide, given subcutaneously with topical imiquimod. Across visits V03 through V10, patients got a total of eight vaccinations, given in weeks 1, 3, 5, 7, 11, 15, 19 and 23. The donors had newly diagnosed IDH1-mutant astrocytomas of WHO grade 3 or 4 that showed loss of nuclear ATRX. The samples were drawn from NOA16, a multicentre, single-arm, open-label phase I trial in Germany that tested a mutant IDH1 peptide vaccine in humans for the first time. The DNeasy Blood and Tissue Kit was used to extract genomic DNA from EDTA blood for TCRB sequencing. What the study reported, not specific to this receptor: Availability determined which PBMC samples were chosen for TCRB deep sequencing. Immune responses induced by the vaccine were seen in approximately 92% of patients across multiple MHC alleles. Pseudoprogression appeared unrelated to alterations in the top peripheral T cell clonotypes detected by TCRB sequencing. It was noted by the authors that analyses of patient blood samples could not be reproduced owing to sample limitations.

To prepare the library, the immunoSEQ multiplex PCR assay was applied. Rearranged TCR beta chain sequences were amplified with the hsTCRB Kit following the manufacturer's protocol. TCRB libraries were sequenced on an Illumina MiSeq. The source study handled its data this way. The proprietary platform of the kit vendor was used for demultiplexing, trimming and gene mapping. As stored in TCRdb, this immuneACCESS dataset retains in-frame rearrangements with V and J assigned. A fraction of the clones does not appear; measured against another copy, unresolved V genes explain less than half of the discrepancy, and the remainder lacks a known reason. The DNA gave D and trimming, while V, J and clone size come from that table. In all, the sample holds tens of thousands of clones, and roughly four fifths of those were seen once. The biggest ten clones account for 3.8% of the sample. V is shortened by 3 bases, J by 5 bases, and the region joining them spans 11 bases. Inclusive of both ends, the CDR3 amounts to 13 amino acids. Only CDR3 DNA remains: 39 bases, in frame from the first base. The germline V gene provides CDR1 SGDLS and CDR2 YYNGEE.

As concerns this clone: Its cognate antigen has yet to be identified. Likely a read error: the CDR3 ends without its conserved phenylalanine or tryptophan.

The rearranged segments are TRBV9 and TRBJ1-1, and the D gene may be TRBD1, 5 bases matching. Sequenced here: PBMCs, sampled from a glioma patient whose treatment included an IDH1 peptide vaccine. This receptor was identified in a man aged 25-45 years with glioma. This receptor has the CDR3 CASSAPRETEAFL. The sequenced DNA: TGTGCCAGCAGCGCACCCAGGGAAACTGAAGCTTTCCTT.